Sequencing of this T cell receptor beta chain was carried out in a study of cytomegalovirus exposure and HLA in healthy donors (dated by TCRdb to the late 2010s). Context from the whole study: An earlier analysis of approximately 640 of the donors reported approximately 270 Gb of sequence data and 117 million unique TCR beta sequences from about 179 million T cells. Roughly 320 gigabases of sequencing data and 70 million to 100 million unique TCR sequences made up an early release that covered under 750 HLA-typed donors. Of the roughly 400 genotyped donors, around 81% fell in the genetic ancestry cluster associated with self-reported Caucasian donors. The study aimed to test whether signatures of past pathogen exposure could be identified by cataloging public T cell receptors. The study profiled the T cell repertoires of hundreds of subjects by immunosequencing and related them to cytomegalovirus serostatus. Along with the approximately 700-subject first cohort, a separate validation cohort of over a hundred different subjects was used. High-throughput TCR immunosequencing, statistical association of individual TCRs with disease status, and machine learning were combined to predict cytomegalovirus infection status. To study patterns of TCR occurrence, a later analysis re-analyzed previously published TCR beta repertoires from under 750 donors and added high-resolution HLA genotyping. The later analysis used no new phenotypic data to find candidate immune exposures, relying instead on TCR beta sequences and their occurrence across donors. An earlier analysis of more than 450 of the donors used high-throughput TCR beta sequencing to judge whether each TCR beta V gene segment behaved as functional or pseudogenic. Donor age, sex, ethnicity and CMV serostatus were collected together with the repertoire data. In a later genetic analysis, genome-wide SNP genotypes for about three fifths of the 666 donors were used, and that subset was treated as a discovery cohort. Every repertoire in the discovery cohort had been generated on one and the same sequencing platform. HLA typing covered class I and class II loci at four-digit resolution. Typing coverage varied by locus: roughly 620-640 donors for A, B, C, DRB1 and DQB1; roughly 500 for DQA1; some 610 for DPA1; some 470 for DPB1. Because of strong linkage in the cohort, roughly five DR-DQ haplotypes were treated as single units for association and clustering. On average, roughly 250,000 unique TCR beta nucleotide sequences were sequenced per donor among more than 350 genotyped donors of the cohort, with 15% to 20% of those sequences being non-productive. Results the study describes overall, beyond this receptor: Most TCR sequences were seen in very few donors, while some public TCRs were found in many individuals. V-gene and J-gene trimming of TCR beta chains was associated with a missense DCLRE1C variant in a later genetic analysis, and the association was replicated in an independent cohort. In a later analysis, several top co-occurrence clusters were reported to appear linked to parvovirus B19, influenza, CMV and Epstein-Barr virus. Only TCR beta chains were sequenced in this cohort, and the absence of alpha or paired-chain data limited detectable features. Assigning TCR associations to individual alleles was difficult when HLA alleles, especially DR and DQ, strongly co-occurred. A later analysis associated 16,951 TCR beta sequences with specific HLA alleles at a false discovery rate of 0.05. HLA typing was unavailable for some donors at each locus, so association tests used only the typed subset. A few of the identified cytomegalovirus-associated TCR beta chains were confirmed in vitro to be specific for cytomegalovirus antigens. A further reported finding was that TCR beta sequences accurately predicted the HLA-A and HLA-B alleles for most subjects in the first cohort. Some IMGT-functional V segments, including TRBV6-2 and TRBV6-3, could not be distinguished by the 87-base-pair reads and were therefore excluded. The presence/absence analyses assumed that sequencing depth was roughly uniform across donors, and that assumption may not be true. The authors suggested that the approach could potentially be extended to other disease states and immunological phenotypes. The sequencing pipeline was judged likely to have produced a cluster of highly shared sequence variants as a technical artifact. The classifier was reported to diagnose cytomegalovirus status with high specificity and sensitivity in both the original and validation cohorts. The only immune exposure information available for the cohort was CMV serostatus. In an earlier analysis of some 500 of the donors, most TCR beta V segments were observed in productive rearrangements about 87% or about 30% of the time, broadly matching IMGT annotations. A total of about 180 TCR beta chains were listed by the study as associated with cytomegalovirus. Compared with the 666-donor mean, donors in an Asian-associated ancestry cluster had fewer N-insertions in productive TCRs, according to a later genetic analysis. Over 15 rarely observed V segments, including chromosome 9 orphons, were excluded from the earlier analysis of several hundred of the donors because counts were too low. In a later analysis, TCR association rates were found to vary across HLA loci, with the most associated TCRs seen for DRB1 alleles and the fewest for HLA-C alleles. Correlated functional status among segregating V segments might reflect linkage disequilibrium, but an unknown experimental factor could not be ruled out. In a later analysis, HLA-associated TCR beta chains were found to be more clonally expanded and to have lower generation probabilities than equally common non-associated chains. Most CMV-associated TCR beta chains appeared to be HLA-restricted in a later analysis, and the HLA associations seemed to be driven largely by CMV exposure.

Remarks on this clone: There is no known antigen for this receptor. One base away there is no much larger clone; base qualities are not given.

Libraries were built with the immunoSEQ multiplex PCR assay. A mixture of 60 forward primers for TCR Vbeta segments and 13 reverse primers for TCR Jbeta segments was used in the multiplex PCR. A multiplex PCR assay on genomic DNA amplified the CDR3 region of rearranged TCR beta genes. The amplified TCR beta libraries were sequenced on the Illumina HiSeq System as 87-base-pair reads. The paper's processing steps were these. In a later analysis, tens of millions of unique TCR beta chains were counted across the roughly 610 repertoires, and approximately 11 million of these chains were shared by at least two donors. Raw reads were error-corrected and collapsed into unique sequences with a nearest-neighbor algorithm that merged closely related sequences to remove PCR and sequencing errors. V, D and J gene segments were assigned by aligning CDR3 sequences to IMGT reference sequences. For a sequence to be retained, a match of at least six nucleotides was required to both a V gene segment and a J gene segment. Rearrangements were called productive when the CDR3 lacked stop codons and stayed in frame with V and J; all others were non-productive. CDR3 was defined by IMGT convention, running from the second conserved V-encoded cysteine to the conserved J-encoded phenylalanine. Sequences without an unambiguous match to a single V gene segment were excluded from the earlier analysis of over 500 of the donors. An earlier analysis of 450 to 650 of the donors called V segments functional above 56.7% productive rearrangements and segregating when the between-donor standard deviation exceeded 5%. A statistical classification framework was built for diagnosing cytomegalovirus status from the catalog of TCR beta chain sequences. In a later analysis, V and J genes were assigned by comparing TCR nucleotide sequences against IMGT/GENE-DB human TR gene sequences. Using the TCRdist pipeline, a later analysis assigned CDR3 sequences along with most-parsimonious VDJ recombination scenarios. In a later analysis, each TCR beta chain was defined by its CDR3 amino acid sequence together with its V-gene family, and reads lacking a unique V-gene family were excluded. To address suspected cross-contamination and a sequencing artifact, a later analysis removed 550 to 750 highly shared, low-generation-probability nucleotide sequences. In a later analysis, a clonal expansion index for each public chain was calculated from normalized within-repertoire ranks of inferred template counts. In a later analysis, generation probabilities were computed with a VDJ recombination model fitted to out-of-frame rearrangements, and the resulting probabilities were checked against IGoR. Hypergeometric tests were used in a later analysis to score TCR-TCR, TCR-HLA and TCR-CMV co-occurrence, with a repertoire-size bias correction applied to the TCR pairs. To estimate false discovery rates, a later analysis permuted the HLA or CMV assignments 20 times. In a later analysis, co-occurring TCRs were grouped using DBSCAN, with TCRdist sequence similarity added in when clustering inside HLA-allele-positive subsets. Co-occurrence clustering excluded repertoires with fewer than 30,000 or more than 120,000 public chains, plus five with anomalous nucleotide sharing. TCRdb stores this immuneACCESS table with in-frame sequences only. Part of the clones is absent; in the studies checked, under half of the shortfall reflects unresolved V genes, and no reason is known for the rest. V, J and clone size reflect that table, while D and trimming were determined from the DNA. Recorded for this sample are roughly 72,000 clones; 70% to 85% of them occurred a single time. 9.5% to 12% of the sample belongs to the ten largest clones.

The cohort comprised 550 to 700 healthy bone marrow donors. Cohort members were all nominally healthy when sampled, although unrecorded immune exposures were likely present. CMV serostatus was positive for about 300 and negative for about 55% of the roughly 670 cohort members, and was not recorded for this donor. Every donor gave a peripheral blood sample, and the peripheral blood mononuclear cells from that sample were used for TCR beta sequencing. The Qiagen DNeasy Blood Extraction Kit was used to extract genomic DNA from the blood cell samples. Sequences SGHVS (CDR1) and FNYEAQ (CDR2) are obtained from the germline V gene. Trimming removed 2 bases from V and 5 bases from J, leaving 12 bases between the germline ends. The CDR3, from cysteine to phenylalanine, totals 14 residues. The entry retains the CDR3 DNA only, 42 bases that are in frame from base 1.

The rearrangement combines TRBV7-6 with TRBJ2-5, with TRBD1 perhaps the D gene, on 5 matching bases. The sample taken for sequencing was PBMCs. This receptor was taken from a human donor in good health. This receptor has the CDR3 CASSLRAGWETQYF. The nucleotide sequence reads TGTGCCAGCAGCTTAAGGGCAGGGTGGGAGACCCAGTACTTC.